This T cell receptor (beta chain) was recovered during a study of T cells in Graves' hyperthyroidism and ophthalmopathy. Germline loops: CDR1 MNHNS, CDR2 SASEGT. With 5 bases removed from V and 2 bases from J, the gap between germline ends came to 13 bases. CDR3 length equals 15 residues. TCR beta CDR3 region amplification was performed from RNA transcripts. HTBI primers were used for first-round RT-PCR of the TCR CDR3. TCRdb re-called the multiplex PCR reads with MiXCR, one entry per CDR3 protein. Altogether some 570,000 distinct CDR3 sequences are present, approximately 15% being singletons, with the ten largest covering roughly 7.7%. This clonotype was seen at least ten times.

This receptor was taken from a young woman with Graves' ophthalmopathy. Sequencing was carried out using blood. This rearrangement joins TRBV6-1 to TRBJ2-1; possible D gene TRBD2, 5 bases. CDR3 nucleotide sequence: TGTGCCAGCAGTTACCAAGAGGGTCCCTACAATGAGCAGTTCTTC. It is translated as CASSYQEGPYNEQFF.